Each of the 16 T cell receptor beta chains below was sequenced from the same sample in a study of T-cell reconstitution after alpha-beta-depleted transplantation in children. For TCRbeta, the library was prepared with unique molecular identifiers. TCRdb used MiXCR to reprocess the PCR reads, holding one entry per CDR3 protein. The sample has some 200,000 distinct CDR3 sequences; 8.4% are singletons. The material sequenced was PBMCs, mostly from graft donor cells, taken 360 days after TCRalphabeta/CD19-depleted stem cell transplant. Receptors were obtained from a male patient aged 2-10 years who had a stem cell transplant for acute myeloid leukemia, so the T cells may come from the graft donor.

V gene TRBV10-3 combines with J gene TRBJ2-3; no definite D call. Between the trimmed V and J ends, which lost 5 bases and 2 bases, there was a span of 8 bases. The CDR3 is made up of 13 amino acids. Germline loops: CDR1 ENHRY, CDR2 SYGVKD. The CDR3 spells CAISRATTDTQYF. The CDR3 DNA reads TGTGCCATCAGTCGGGCTACCACAGATACGCAGTATTTT.

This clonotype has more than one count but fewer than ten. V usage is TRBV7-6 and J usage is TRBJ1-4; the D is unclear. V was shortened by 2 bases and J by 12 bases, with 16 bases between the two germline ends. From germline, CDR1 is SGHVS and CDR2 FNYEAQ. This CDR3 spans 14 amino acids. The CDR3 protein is CASSLKASGGELFF. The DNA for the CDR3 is TGTGCCAGCAGCTTAAAGGCTTCGGGTGGAGAACTGTTTTTT.

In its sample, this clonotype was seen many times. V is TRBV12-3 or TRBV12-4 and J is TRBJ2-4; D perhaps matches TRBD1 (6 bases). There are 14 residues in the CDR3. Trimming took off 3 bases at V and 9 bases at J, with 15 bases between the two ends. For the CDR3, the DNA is TGTGCCAGCAGTTTGGCCGGGACAATCGGCATTCAGTACTTC. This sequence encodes CASSLAGTIGIQYF.

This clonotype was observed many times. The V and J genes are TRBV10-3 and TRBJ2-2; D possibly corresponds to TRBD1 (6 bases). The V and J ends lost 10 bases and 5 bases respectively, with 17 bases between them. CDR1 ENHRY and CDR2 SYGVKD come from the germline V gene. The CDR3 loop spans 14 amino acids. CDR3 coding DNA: TGTGCCACCTTCTTACCCAGGGGTACCGGGGAGCTGTTTTTT. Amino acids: CATFLPRGTGELFF.

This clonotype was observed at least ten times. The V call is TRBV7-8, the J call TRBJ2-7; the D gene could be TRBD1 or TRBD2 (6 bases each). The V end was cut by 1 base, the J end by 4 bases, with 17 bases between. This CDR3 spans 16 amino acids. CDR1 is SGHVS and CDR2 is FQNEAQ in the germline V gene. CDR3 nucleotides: TGTGCCAGCAGCTTAGTAGGAGGGGGAAACCTATACGAGCAGTACGTC. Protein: CASSLVGGGNLYEQYV.

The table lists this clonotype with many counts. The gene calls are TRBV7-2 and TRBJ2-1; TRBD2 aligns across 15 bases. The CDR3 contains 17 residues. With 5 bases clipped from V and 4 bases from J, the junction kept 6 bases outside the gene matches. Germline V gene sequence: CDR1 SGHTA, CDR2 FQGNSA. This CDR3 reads CASSGTSGGHFYNEQFF. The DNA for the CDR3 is TGTGCCAGCAGCGGGACTAGCGGGGGGCATTTTTACAATGAGCAGTTCTTC.

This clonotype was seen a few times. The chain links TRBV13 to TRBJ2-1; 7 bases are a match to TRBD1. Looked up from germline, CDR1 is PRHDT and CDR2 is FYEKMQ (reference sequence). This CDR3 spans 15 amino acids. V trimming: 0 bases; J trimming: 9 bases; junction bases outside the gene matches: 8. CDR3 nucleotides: TGTGCCAGCAGCTTAGGGGACAGGATAGACGCTGAGCAGTTCTTC. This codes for CASSLGDRIDAEQFF.

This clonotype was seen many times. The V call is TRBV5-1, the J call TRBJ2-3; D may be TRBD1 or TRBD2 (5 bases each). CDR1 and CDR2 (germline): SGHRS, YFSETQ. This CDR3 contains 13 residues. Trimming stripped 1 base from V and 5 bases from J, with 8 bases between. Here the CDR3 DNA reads TGCGCCAGCAGCTTGAGGGGAGAAGATACGCAGTATTTT. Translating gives CASSLRGEDTQYF.

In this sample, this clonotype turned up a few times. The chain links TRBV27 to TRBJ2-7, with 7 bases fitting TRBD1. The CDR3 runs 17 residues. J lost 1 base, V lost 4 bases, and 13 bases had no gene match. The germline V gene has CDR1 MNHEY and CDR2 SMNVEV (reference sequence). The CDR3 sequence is CASSSRDSPTYSYEQYF. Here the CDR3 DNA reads TGTGCCAGCAGTTCCAGGGACAGCCCGACATATTCCTACGAGCAGTACTTC.

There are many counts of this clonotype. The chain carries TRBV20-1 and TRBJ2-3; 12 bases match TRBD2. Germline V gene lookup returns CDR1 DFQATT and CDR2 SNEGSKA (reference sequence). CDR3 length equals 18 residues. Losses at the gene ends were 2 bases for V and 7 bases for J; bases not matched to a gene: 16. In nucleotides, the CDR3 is TGCAGTGCTAGACCTAGCCCTAGCGGGAGGGCCTTCGGGAATACGCAGTATTTT. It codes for CSARPSPSGRAFGNTQYF.

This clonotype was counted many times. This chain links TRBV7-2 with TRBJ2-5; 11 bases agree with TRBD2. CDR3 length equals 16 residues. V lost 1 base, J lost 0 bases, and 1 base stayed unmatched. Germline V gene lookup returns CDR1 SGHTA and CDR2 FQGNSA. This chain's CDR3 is CASSLGLAGNQETQYF. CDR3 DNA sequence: TGTGCCAGCAGCTTAGGACTAGCGGGGAACCAAGAGACCCAGTACTTC.

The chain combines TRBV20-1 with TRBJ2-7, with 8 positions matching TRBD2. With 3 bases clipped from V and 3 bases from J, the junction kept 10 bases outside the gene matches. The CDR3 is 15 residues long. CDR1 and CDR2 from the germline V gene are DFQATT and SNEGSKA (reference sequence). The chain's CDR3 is CSASGRAYKLYEQYF. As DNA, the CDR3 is TGCAGTGCTAGCGGGAGGGCCTATAAACTCTACGAGCAGTACTTC.

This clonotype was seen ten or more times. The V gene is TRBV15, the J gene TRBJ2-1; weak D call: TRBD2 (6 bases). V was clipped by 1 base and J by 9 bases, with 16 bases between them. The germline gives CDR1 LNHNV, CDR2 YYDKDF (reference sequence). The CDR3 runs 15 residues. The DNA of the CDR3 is TGTGCCACCAGCAGAGCACGGGAGATATATAGTGAGCAGTTCTTC. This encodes CATSRAREIYSEQFF.

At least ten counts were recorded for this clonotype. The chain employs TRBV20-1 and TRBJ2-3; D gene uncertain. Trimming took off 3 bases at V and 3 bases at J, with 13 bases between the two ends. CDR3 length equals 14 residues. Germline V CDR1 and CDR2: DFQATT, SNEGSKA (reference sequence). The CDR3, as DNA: TGCAGTGCTAGGGGTTTCGGTGGAACAGATACGCAGTATTTT. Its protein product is CSARGFGGTDTQYF.

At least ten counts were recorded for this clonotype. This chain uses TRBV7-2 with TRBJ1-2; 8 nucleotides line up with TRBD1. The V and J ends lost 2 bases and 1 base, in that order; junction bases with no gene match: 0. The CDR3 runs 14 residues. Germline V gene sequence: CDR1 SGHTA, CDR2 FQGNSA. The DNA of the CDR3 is TGTGCCAGCAGCTTAACAGGGGGTAACTATGGCTACACCTTC. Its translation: CASSLTGGNYGYTF.

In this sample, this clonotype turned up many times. The CDR3 reads CASSLGFYQETQYF. CDR3 sequence (DNA): TGTGCCAGCAGCTTAGGCTTCTACCAAGAGACCCAGTACTTC. V is TRBV7-8 and J is TRBJ2-5; D is unclear. CDR1 is SGHVS and CDR2 is FQNEAQ in the germline V gene. The CDR3 consists of 14 residues. The V and J ends lost 1 base and 0 bases respectively, with 6 bases between them.